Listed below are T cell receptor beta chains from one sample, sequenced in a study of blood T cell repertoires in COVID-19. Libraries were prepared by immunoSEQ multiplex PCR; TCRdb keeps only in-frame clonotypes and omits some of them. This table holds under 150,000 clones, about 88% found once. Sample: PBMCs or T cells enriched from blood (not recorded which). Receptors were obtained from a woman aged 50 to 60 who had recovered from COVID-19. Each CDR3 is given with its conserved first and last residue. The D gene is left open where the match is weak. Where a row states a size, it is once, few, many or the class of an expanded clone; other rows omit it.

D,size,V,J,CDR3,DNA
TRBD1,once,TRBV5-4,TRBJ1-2,CASSNRDRVYGYTF,TGTGCCAGCAGTAACCGGGACAGGGTCTATGGCTACACCTTC
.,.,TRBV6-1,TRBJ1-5,CASSEWGVDNQPQHF,TGTGCCAGCAGTGAGTGGGGGGTCGACAATCAGCCCCAGCATTTT
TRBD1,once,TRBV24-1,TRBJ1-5,CAIRPNGTGGDSPQHF,TGTGCCATCCGACCGAATGGGACAGGGGGAGATTCGCCCCAGCATTTT
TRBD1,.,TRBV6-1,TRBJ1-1,CASSEGKGQGNTEAFF,TGTGCCAGCAGTGAAGGGAAGGGACAGGGGAACACTGAAGCTTTCTTT
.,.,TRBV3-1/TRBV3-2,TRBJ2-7,CASSQGQQSSYEQYF,TGTGCCAGCAGCCAAGGTCAACAGAGCTCCTACGAGCAGTACTTC
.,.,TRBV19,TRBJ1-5,CASRQPREGNQPQHF,TGTGCCAGTAGACAGCCCCGGGAGGGCAATCAGCCCCAGCATTTT
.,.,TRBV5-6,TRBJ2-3,CASKTPTATDTQYF,TGTGCCAGCAAGACTCCCACTGCTACAGATACGCAGTATTTT
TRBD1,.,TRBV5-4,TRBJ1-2,CASSTTGGNYGYTF,TGTGCCAGCAGCACGACAGGGGGAAACTATGGCTACACCTTC
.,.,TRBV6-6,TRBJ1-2,CASKDSGANYGYTF,TGTGCCAGCAAAGACTCGGGAGCTAACTATGGCTACACCTTC
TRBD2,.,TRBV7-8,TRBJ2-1,CASSPGVAGGHNEQFF,TGTGCCAGCAGTCCCGGGGTAGCGGGGGGGCACAATGAGCAGTTCTTC
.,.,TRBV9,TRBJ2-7,CASSASGTPTYEQYF,TGTGCCAGCAGCGCGTCCGGGACTCCCACGTACGAGCAGTACTTC
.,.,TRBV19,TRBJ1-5,CAVDSFNQPQHF,TGTGCCGTGGACAGCTTTAATCAGCCCCAGCATTTT
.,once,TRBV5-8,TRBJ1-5,CASSPGTPVHF,TGTGCCAGCAGCCCCGGGACACCGGTGCATTTT
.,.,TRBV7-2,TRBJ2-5,CASSASLQETQYF,TGTGCCAGCAGCGCCAGTTTACAAGAGACCCAGTACTTC
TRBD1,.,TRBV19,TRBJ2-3,CATTGVGTDTQYF,TGTGCCACGACAGGGGTGGGCACAGATACGCAGTATTTT
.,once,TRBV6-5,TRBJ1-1,CASSYSRGREDTEAFF,TGTGCCAGCAGTTACTCAAGGGGACGGGAGGACACTGAAGCTTTCTTT
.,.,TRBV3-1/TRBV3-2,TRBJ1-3,CASSQDGDFSGNTIYF,TGTGCCAGCAGCCAAGATGGGGACTTCTCTGGAAACACCATATATTTT
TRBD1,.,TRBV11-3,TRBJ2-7,CASNGGQGGYEQYF,TGTGCCAGCAACGGGGGACAGGGGGGTTACGAGCAGTACTTC
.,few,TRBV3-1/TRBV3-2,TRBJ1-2,CASSQDYRVGGYTF,TGTGCCAGCAGCCAAGATTACAGGGTAGGAGGCTACACCTTC
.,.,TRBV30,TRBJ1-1,CARSGDSGTEAFF,TGTGCCCGGAGCGGAGACAGTGGCACTGAAGCTTTCTTT
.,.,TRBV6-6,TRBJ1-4,CASSRKAGATNEKLFF,TGTGCCAGCAGTCGAAAGGCAGGTGCAACTAATGAAAAACTGTTTTTT
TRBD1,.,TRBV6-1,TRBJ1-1,CASSGRTGTMNTEAFF,TGTGCCAGCAGTGGGCGGACAGGGACCATGAACACTGAAGCTTTCTTT
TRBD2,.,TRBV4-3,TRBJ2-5,CASAGGPGETQYF,TGCGCCAGTGCGGGGGGGCCGGGAGAGACCCAGTACTTC
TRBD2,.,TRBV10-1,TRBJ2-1,CASSEVASGNNEQFF,TGCGCCAGCAGTGAGGTAGCTAGCGGTAACAATGAGCAGTTCTTC
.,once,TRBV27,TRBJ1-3,CASSFGSGSGNTIYF,TGTGCCAGCAGTTTCGGTTCAGGCTCTGGAAACACCATATATTTT
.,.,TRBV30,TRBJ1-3,CAWSNQGIRNTIYF,TGTGCCTGGAGTAATCAGGGGATTAGAAACACCATATATTTT
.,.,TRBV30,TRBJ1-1,CAWSARAVSGVTEAFF,TGTGCCTGGAGCGCACGGGCCGTTTCAGGGGTCACTGAAGCTTTCTTT
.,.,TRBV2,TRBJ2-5,CASSGLEGGSETQYF,TGTGCCAGCAGCGGACTAGAGGGGGGTAGCGAGACCCAGTACTTC
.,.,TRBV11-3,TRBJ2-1,CASSSDTSYNEQFF,TGTGCCAGCAGCTCGGACACGTCCTACAATGAGCAGTTCTTC
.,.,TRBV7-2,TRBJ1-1,CASSETRMNTEAFF,TGTGCCAGCAGCGAGACAAGAATGAACACTGAAGCTTTCTTT
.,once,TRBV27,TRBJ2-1,CATRTAYNEQFF,TGTGCCACCCGGACAGCGTACAATGAGCAGTTCTTC
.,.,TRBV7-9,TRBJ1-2,CASSFPDIDYYGYTF,TGTGCCAGCAGCTTCCCGGACATAGATTACTATGGCTACACCTTC
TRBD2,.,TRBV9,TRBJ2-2,CASSTAGGADTGELFF,TGTGCCAGCAGCACCGCGGGAGGGGCGGACACCGGGGAGCTGTTTTTT
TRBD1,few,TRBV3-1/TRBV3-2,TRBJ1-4,CASSQTGGREKLFF,TGTGCCAGCAGCCAGACAGGGGGAAGGGAAAAACTGTTTTTT
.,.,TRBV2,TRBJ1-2,CASSEAEWLGYTF,TGTGCCAGCAGTGAAGCGGAGTGGCTTGGCTACACCTTC
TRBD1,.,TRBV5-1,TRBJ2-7,CASRRQDRGIDEQYF,TGCGCCAGCAGACGCCAGGACAGGGGGATCGACGAGCAGTACTTC
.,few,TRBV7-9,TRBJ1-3,CASSLAMGQASGNTIYF,TGTGCCAGCAGCTTAGCGATGGGGCAGGCGTCTGGAAACACCATATATTTT
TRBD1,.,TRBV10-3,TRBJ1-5,CAIGPQGANQPQHF,TGTGCCATCGGTCCCCAGGGGGCCAATCAGCCCCAGCATTTT
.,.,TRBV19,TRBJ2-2,CASSPRTTGELFF,TGTGCCAGTAGTCCCCGCACTACCGGGGAGCTGTTTTTT
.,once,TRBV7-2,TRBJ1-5,CASSLVVSSGIIHQPQHF,TGTGCCAGCAGCTTAGTTGTGTCGTCGGGGATTATCCATCAGCCCCAGCATTTT
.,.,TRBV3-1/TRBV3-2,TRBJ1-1,CASSQWGTWLNTEAFF,TGTGCCAGCAGCCAATGGGGGACATGGCTGAACACTGAAGCTTTCTTT
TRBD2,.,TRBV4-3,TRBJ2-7,CASSQELGGGTSIYEQYF,TGCGCCAGCAGCCAAGAACTAGGTGGGGGGACTAGCATCTACGAGCAGTACTTC
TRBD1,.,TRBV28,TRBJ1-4,CASSQYSPGQGLEKLFF,TGTGCCAGCAGTCAATACTCCCCGGGACAGGGCCTTGAAAAACTGTTTTTT
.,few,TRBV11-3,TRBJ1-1,CASSLAGARVAFF,TGTGCCAGCAGCTTAGCAGGGGCGCGGGTGGCTTTCTTT
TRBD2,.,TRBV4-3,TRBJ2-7,CASSQEEGSGVSYEQYF,TGCGCCAGCAGCCAAGAGGAGGGTAGCGGGGTCTCCTACGAGCAGTACTTC
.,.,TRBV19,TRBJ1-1,CASSLLLTEVLNTEAFF,TGTGCCAGTAGTCTCCTTCTGACAGAAGTCTTGAACACTGAAGCTTTCTTT
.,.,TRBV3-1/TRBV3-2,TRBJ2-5,CASSQEPGQQETQYF,TGTGCCAGCAGCCAGGAGCCGGGACAACAAGAGACCCAGTACTTC
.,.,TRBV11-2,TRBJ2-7,CASSLEGAGGYEQYF,TGTGCCAGCAGCTTAGAGGGAGCAGGAGGCTACGAGCAGTACTTC
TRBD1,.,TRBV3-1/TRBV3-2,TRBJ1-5,CASSQEQGDQPQHF,TGTGCCAGCAGCCAAGAACAGGGGGATCAGCCCCAGCATTTT
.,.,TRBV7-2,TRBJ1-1,CASSLAEVMNTEAFF,TGTGCCAGCAGCTTAGCCGAGGTTATGAACACTGAAGCTTTCTTT
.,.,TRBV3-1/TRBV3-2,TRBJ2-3,CASSQGAGDTDTQYF,TGTGCCAGCAGCCAAGGAGCAGGCGACACAGATACGCAGTATTTT
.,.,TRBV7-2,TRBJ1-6,CASSARQVANSPLHF,TGTGCCAGCAGCGCGAGACAGGTGGCAAATTCACCCCTCCACTTT